This T cell receptor beta chain was identified during a study of Graves' ophthalmopathy and Graves' hyperthyroidism. General study results and limits: Ophthalmopathy versus stable hyperthyroidism: 13-signature model gave 87.88% sensitivity, just under 82% specificity.

Other autoimmune diseases, uncontrolled infections, pregnancy or lactation excluded patients from enrollment. RNA transcripts yielded amplified TCR beta CDR3 regions. First-round RT-PCR with HTBI primers preceded a second-round multiplex PCR. Via MiXCR, TCRdb re-called the multiplex PCR reads, giving one row per CDR3 protein. Among roughly 300,000 distinct CDR3 sequences listed, roughly a sixth were seen once. In germline, CDR1 is LNHDA, CDR2 SQIVND (reference sequence). The CDR3 covers 16 residues. V was clipped by 7 bases and J by 0 bases; unmatched bases: 6. This clonotype was detected many times. No antigen is known for it.

The sample consisted of peripheral blood. The chain recombines TRBV19 with TRBJ1-1; TRBD1 aligns across 12 bases. The sequence was collected from an adult man with Graves' ophthalmopathy. The CDR3: CASISGTGGLNTEAFF. DNA for the CDR3: TGTGCCAGTATTTCCGGGACAGGGGGCTTGAACACTGAAGCTTTCTTT.